A single sample gave rise to the 21 T cell receptor beta chains below, sequenced in a study of blood T cell repertoires in COVID-19. Assay: immunoSEQ multiplex PCR; the TCRdb copy retains only in-frame clones and omits some. The sample has roughly 65,000 clones; about 74% are singletons. The sequenced material came from peripheral blood. These receptors were collected from a human donor in a cohort sampled during active COVID-19.

This chain links TRBV19 with TRBJ2-3, with 8 bases lining up with TRBD1. The germline V gene has CDR1 LNHDA and CDR2 SQIVND (reference sequence). J lost 4 bases, V lost 4 bases, and 4 bases had no gene match. The CDR3 is 14 amino acids. The CDR3: CASSTGQDPDTQYF. The CDR3 DNA follows: TGTGCCAGTAGTACGGGACAGGATCCAGATACGCAGTATTTT.

The gene calls are TRBV15 and TRBJ1-1; TRBD1 might be the D (5 bases). This CDR3 region has 15 residues. Germline CDR1 LNHNV, CDR2 YYDKDF (reference sequence). V shed 3 bases and J shed 0 bases, with 11 bases lying between them. CDR3 region: CATSRTVEMNTEAFF. The CDR3 DNA reads TGTGCCACCAGCAGGACAGTTGAAATGAACACTGAAGCTTTCTTT.

The chain has TRBV15 and TRBJ2-6; TRBD1 agrees at 7 bases. V gave up 0 bases and J gave up 0 bases; unmatched junction bases: 2. Germline CDR1 is LNHNV and CDR2 is YYDKDF (reference sequence). The length of the CDR3 is 17 residues. The CDR3 DNA reads as TGTGCCACCAGCAGAGAACAGGGGAACTCTGGGGCCAACGTCCTGACTTTC. Amino acids: CATSREQGNSGANVLTF.

The chain recombines TRBV29-1 with TRBJ1-2; 7 bases align to TRBD1. This CDR3 has 13 amino acids. Germline CDR1 and CDR2: SQVTM and ANQGSEA. J gave up 2 bases and V 7 bases, and 7 bases lay outside the gene matches. The CDR3 spells CSAVEGQNYGYTF. The DNA of the CDR3 is TGCAGCGCCGTCGAGGGACAGAACTATGGCTACACCTTC.

This chain's CDR3 is CASSLSSGGPIRADTQYF. DNA for the CDR3: TGTGCCAGCAGCTTAAGTAGCGGGGGGCCGATTCGGGCAGATACGCAGTATTTT. The chain is built from TRBV11-2 and TRBJ2-3, with 10 bases identical to TRBD2. Trimming removed 2 bases from V and 4 bases from J; junction bases left unmatched: 12. The CDR3 covers 18 residues. From germline, CDR1 is SGHAT and CDR2 FQNNGV.

J is TRBJ1-6 and V is TRBV18, with D possibly matching TRBD1 (6 bases). This CDR3 is 13 amino acids long. Germline V gene data show CDR1 as KGHSH and CDR2 as LQKENI. Trimming shortened V by 6 bases and J by 11 bases, and 14 bases separated the two germline ends. The CDR3 DNA reads TGTGCCAGCTCGACAGGCTCTCAGGCACCCCTCCACTTT. Translation: CASSTGSQAPLHF.

The rearrangement links TRBV12-3 or TRBV12-4 to TRBJ1-1; no definite D call. This CDR3 comprises 11 residues. The V and J ends lost 6 bases and 4 bases respectively, with 6 bases between them. The CDR3 DNA follows: TGTGCCAGCAGGGAGGGCACTGAAGCTTTCTTT. It codes for CASREGTEAFF.

The V call is TRBV19, the J call TRBJ2-2, with D tentatively TRBD1 (8 bases). Per the germline V gene, CDR1 is LNHDA and CDR2 is SQIVND (reference sequence). V lost 5 bases and J lost 5, with 12 bases in between. The CDR3 is made up of 14 amino acids. This CDR3 is CASSGQGGTGELFF. Here the CDR3 DNA reads TGTGCCAGTAGTGGACAGGGAGGGACCGGGGAGCTGTTTTTT. The full variable domain, completed using reference TRBV19 and TRBJ2-2, is DGGITQSPKYLFRKEGQNVTLSCEQNLNHDAMYWYRQDPGQGLRLIYYSQIVNDFQKGDIAEGYSVSREKKESFPLTVTSAQKNPTAFYLCASSGQGGTGELFFGEGSRLTVL.

The V call is TRBV3-1 (or the pseudogene TRBV3-2), the J call TRBJ1-1, with TRBD1 matching over 10 bases. Trimming at V came to 7 bases and at J to 5 bases, leaving 10 bases not matched to a gene. CDR1 is LGHDT and CDR2 is YNNKEL in the germline V gene (reference sequence). CDR3 length: 15 amino acids. The CDR3 nucleotides read TGTGCCAGCACCGCAACTGGACAGGGGGATACTGAAGCTTTCTTT. Its translation: CASTATGQGDTEAFF.

A few counts support this clone. CDR3 sequence (DNA): TGCGCCAGCAGTCTTGAGGGACAAAACACCGGGGAGCTGTTTTTT. It translates to CASSLEGQNTGELFF. The rearrangement joins TRBV5-1 to TRBJ2-2, with TRBD1 as a possible D gene (6 bases). V lost 5 bases, J lost 2 bases, and 13 bases lay in between. There are 15 residues in the CDR3. Germline CDR1 is SGHRS and CDR2 is YFSETQ.

This clone was seen only once. The rearrangement joins TRBV9 to TRBJ2-3, with 10 bases identical to TRBD2. The junction had 6 bases not matched to a gene; V was cut back by 2 bases and J by 6 bases. The germline CDR1 and CDR2 sequences are SGDLS and YYNGEE. The length of the CDR3 is 15 residues. The CDR3 loop reads CASSVKRGGSDTQYF. CDR3 DNA sequence: TGTGCCAGCAGCGTGAAGCGGGGGGGCTCTGATACGCAGTATTTT.

The chain couples TRBV7-9 to TRBJ1-4; 9 bases line up with TRBD1. With 5 bases clipped from V and 3 bases from J, the junction kept 4 bases outside the gene matches. The CDR3 loop spans 15 amino acids. Germline lookup yields CDR1 SEHNR and CDR2 FQNEAQ (reference sequence). For the CDR3, the DNA is TGTGCCAGCAGCAACCGACAGGGGGCTAATGAAAAACTGTTTTTT. This translates into CASSNRQGANEKLFF.

The chain carries TRBV6-6 and TRBJ1-6, with D perhaps TRBD1 (5 bases). Germline V gene sequence: CDR1 MNHNY, CDR2 SVGAGI (reference sequence). CDR3 length: 15 amino acids. V shed 5 bases and J shed 1 base, with 9 bases lying between them. This CDR3 is CASSLRGSYNSPLHF. The DNA for the CDR3 is TGTGCCAGCAGTCTACGGGGGTCCTATAATTCACCCCTCCACTTT.

The chain employs TRBV7-2 and TRBJ1-5, with 7 bases matching TRBD1. After removal of 3 bases from V and 7 bases from J, the junction contained 6 bases not matched to a gene. This CDR3 spans 14 amino acids. CDR1 and CDR2 from the germline V gene are SGHTA and FQGNSA. CDR3 bases: TGTGCCAGCAGCTTTACAGGGGTCTTACAGCCCCAGCATTTT. Protein product: CASSFTGVLQPQHF.

This clone was observed a single time. The gene calls are TRBV7-2 and TRBJ2-3, with TRBD2 matching 13 bases. Germline values: CDR1 SGHTA, CDR2 FQGNSA. This CDR3 has 19 amino acids. J was trimmed by 0 bases and V by 4 bases; bases with no gene match: 10. This CDR3 reads CASSSRGLAGESSTDTQYF. The CDR3, as DNA: TGTGCCAGCAGCTCCCGTGGACTAGCGGGGGAATCTAGCACAGATACGCAGTATTTT.

The chain combines TRBV27 with TRBJ2-5; TRBD2 is a possible D gene (5 bases). V was pared by 8 bases and J by 5 bases, with 12 bases between. The CDR3 runs 12 residues. The germline V gene has CDR1 MNHEY and CDR2 SMNVEV (reference sequence). CDR3 protein: CASGTSVETQYF. For the CDR3, the DNA is TGTGCCAGCGGCACTAGTGTTGAGACCCAGTACTTC.

The rearrangement links TRBV2 to TRBJ2-2; 10 nucleotides match TRBD2. The CDR3 contains 15 residues. The J segment lost 3 bases and the V segment lost 7 bases, leaving 5 bases of the junction unmatched. Per the germline V gene, CDR1 is SNHLY and CDR2 is FYNNEI. CDR3 in amino acids: CASKVLAGDTGELFF. The CDR3 DNA is TGTGCCAGCAAGGTCCTAGCGGGAGACACCGGGGAGCTGTTTTTT.

This clone was seen only a few times. The chain combines TRBV7-9 with TRBJ1-4, with D uncertain. Germline V lookup: CDR1 SEHNR, CDR2 FQNEAQ (reference sequence). This CDR3 region has 16 residues. Trimming shortened V by 5 bases and J by 0 bases, and 13 bases separated the two germline ends. This CDR3 is CASSTDKIPTNEKLFF. The CDR3 DNA sequence: TGTGCCAGCAGCACCGACAAGATCCCAACTAATGAAAAACTGTTTTTT.

V and J are TRBV19 and TRBJ2-7; D is undetermined. This CDR3 spans 13 amino acids. V lost 1 base and J 3 bases, leaving 7 bases between the germline ends. The germline V gene encodes CDR1 LNHDA and CDR2 SQIVND (reference sequence). The CDR3 spells CASSIGSRYEQYF. In DNA, the CDR3 is TGTGCCAGTAGTATAGGTAGTCGCTACGAGCAGTACTTC.

The chain is built from TRBV24-1 and TRBJ1-2; 7 bases are shared with TRBD1. This CDR3 is built from 14 residues. V shed 4 bases and J 4 bases; nucleotides not matched to a gene: 5. Germline V CDR1 and CDR2: KGHDR, SFDVKD. CDR3 sequence reads: CATSDERTGYGYTF. For the CDR3, the DNA is TGTGCCACCAGTGACGAAAGGACAGGCTATGGCTACACCTTC.

In nucleotides, the CDR3 is TGTGCAAGTCGCTTAGAGCGGGAGCCAAGTGAGCCAACGTTCTCCTACGAGCAGTACTTC. This encodes CASRLEREPSEPTFSYEQYF. The chain has TRBV12-2 and TRBJ2-7; the table assigns TRBD2, which was not confirmed against the DNA. TRBV12-2 is noted as a pseudogene. This CDR3 has 20 residues.